The clone carrying this TCR beta chain has only a few counts. Its antigen remains unidentified. MiXCR, run by TCRdb on the RT-PCR reads, gives a single entry per CDR3 protein. This sample has more than 400,000 distinct CDR3 sequences, with less than 7.5% found just once. This sample stems from a study of response to subunit inactivated influenza vaccine. Per germline, CDR1 SNHLY and CDR2 FYNNEI. The CDR3 loop spans 15 amino acids. V shed 2 bases and J 9 bases; nucleotides not matched to a gene: 7. Study results and caveats: Authors suggested seasonal influenza vaccinations each recruit few new T cells.

Sequencing used PBMCs from blood, obtained approximately 25 months after vaccination. This chain connects TRBV2 to TRBJ1-6; 7 bases align to TRBD1. The sequence derives from a man aged 45 to 70 who received an inactivated influenza vaccine. The CDR3 bases are TGTGCCAGCAGTGAAAGGGGGCAGATAACTTCACCCCTCCACTTT. It is translated as CASSERGQITSPLHF.